This T cell receptor beta chain stems from a study of blood T cell repertoires in COVID-19. V lost 5 bases and J lost 3, with 15 bases in between. CDR3 length: 15 amino acids. Germline CDR1 MDHEN, CDR2 SYDVKM. This table comes from immunoSEQ multiplex PCR, and its TCRdb copy is limited to in-frame clones, with some not included. The data show over 150,000 clones, about 90% seen once. This receptor was identified in a man aged 50 or older with acute or convalescent COVID-19. This chain uses TRBV28 with TRBJ2-3; maybe TRBD2 (6 bases). Sequenced sample: peripheral blood. The CDR3 DNA is TGTGCCAGCAGTCCTCTCGGGGGTAGGACAGATACGCAGTATTTT. As protein: CASSPLGGRTDTQYF.